This T cell receptor beta chain came from a study of shared clonotypes between healthy human individuals. Study conclusions and caveats: Generally, naive subsets came out with larger estimated richness than memory subsets.

Partitioning of CD4+ cells yielded a CD45RA+ naive subset and a CD45RA-negative memory subset. This clone was recorded a few times. Its antigen is unknown. This same CDR3 is encoded by further DNA sequences in the sample. The germline V and J ends were trimmed by 2 bases and 1 base, with 5 bases remaining between them. CDR3 size: 13 residues. The V gene's germline CDR1 is SGHTA and CDR2 FQGNSA. The protocol was immunoSEQ multiplex PCR, while the TCRdb copy is restricted to in-frame clones and leaves out a portion. The data hold over a million clones, with 65% to 75% observed a single time. Sequencing used memory CD4+ T cells sorted from blood. The subset was: CD45RA-negative fraction. The source of this sequence is a man between 18 and 29 years old in good health. The rearrangement links TRBV7-2 to TRBJ1-1, with unresolved D. For the CDR3, the DNA is TGTGCCAGCAGCTTAAACAGGAACACTGAAGCTTTCTTT. Translating gives CASSLNRNTEAFF.